A selection of T cell receptor beta chains follows, all from one sample in a study of T cell responses to AZD1222 COVID-19 vaccine. The data were produced by immunoSEQ multiplex PCR, yet TCRdb's version contains in-frame clones alone and is incomplete. The table lists about 78,000 clones, approximately 90% of them singletons. Here the sequenced sample was peripheral blood, taken 28 days after the second AZD1222 dose. The receptors derive from an adult who received the AZD1222 COVID-19 vaccine. Both conserved end residues are part of each CDR3. D genes are given only for firm matches. Some rows have no size entry. The others give once, few or many, or a class for an expanded clone.

TRBV30,TRBD1,TRBJ1-4,once,CAWSVQGNEKLFF,TGTGCCTGGAGTGTACAGGGGAATGAAAAACTGTTTTTT
TRBV6-1,.,TRBJ1-5,.,CASSGPDFAGSNQPQHF,TGTGCCAGCAGTGGACCGGATTTTGCAGGTAGCAATCAGCCCCAGCATTTT
TRBV7-3,.,TRBJ2-2,.,CASSPWTASNTGELFF,TGTGCCAGCAGCCCGTGGACCGCTTCGAACACCGGGGAGCTGTTTTTT
TRBV11-3,TRBD1,TRBJ1-1,.,CASLSPGTGEAFF,TGTGCCAGCCTATCCCCCGGGACAGGGGAAGCTTTCTTT
TRBV10-3,.,TRBJ1-4,.,CAISEGNEKLFF,TGTGCCATCAGTGAGGGGAATGAAAAACTGTTTTTT
TRBV5-1,.,TRBJ1-3,once,CASSLGGLENTIYF,TGCGCCAGCAGCTTGGGGGGCCTGGAAAACACCATATATTTT
TRBV7-9,.,TRBJ2-7,.,CASSSQETYEQYF,TGTGCCAGCAGCTCACAAGAGACCTACGAGCAGTACTTC
TRBV19,.,TRBJ1-5,.,CASSIGGRNQPQHF,TGTGCCAGTAGTATTGGGGGCCGAAATCAGCCCCAGCATTTT
TRBV19,.,TRBJ2-3,.,CASSGTLGTDTQYF,TGTGCCAGTAGTGGGACCCTTGGCACAGATACGCAGTATTTT
TRBV7-3,.,TRBJ1-1,.,CASSLTRTDVEAFF,TGTGCCAGCAGCTTAACCAGGACAGACGTTGAGGCTTTCTTT
TRBV29-1,.,TRBJ1-1,.,CSVERGGGTEAFF,TGCAGCGTTGAAAGAGGAGGAGGAACTGAAGCTTTCTTT
TRBV11-3,.,TRBJ2-5,.,CASSLVYGSEILETQYF,TGTGCCAGCAGCTTAGTGTACGGGAGTGAGATTTTGGAGACCCAGTACTTC
TRBV21-1,.,TRBJ1-1,.,CASSTEAFF,TGTGCCAGCAGCACCGAAGCTTTCTTT
TRBV14,.,TRBJ2-3,.,CASSPGLTVDTQYF,TGTGCCAGCAGCCCCGGACTCACGGTGGATACGCAGTATTTT
TRBV11-1,.,TRBJ2-5,.,CASSLANQGETQYF,TGTGCCAGCAGCTTAGCGAACCAGGGGGAGACCCAGTACTTC
TRBV5-1,TRBD1,TRBJ2-2,once,CASSFSPGQGDTGELFF,TGCGCCAGCAGCTTTTCACCGGGACAGGGAGACACCGGGGAGCTGTTTTTT
TRBV12-3/TRBV12-4,.,TRBJ1-2,once,CASSGGNYGYTF,TGTGCCAGCAGTGGGGGTAACTATGGCTACACCTTC
TRBV9,.,TRBJ1-6,.,CASSVEGREAYNSPLHF,TGTGCCAGCAGCGTAGAGGGCAGGGAGGCCTATAATTCACCCCTCCACTTT
TRBV20-1,.,TRBJ1-5,.,CSASGGGQPQHF,TGCAGTGCTAGTGGGGGAGGTCAGCCCCAGCATTTT
TRBV14,TRBD2,TRBJ2-1,once,CASSQIRGGWVNEQFF,TGTGCCAGCAGCCAAATTCGGGGGGGCTGGGTCAATGAGCAGTTCTTC
TRBV14,.,TRBJ1-1,.,CASSHPFSNTEAFF,TGTGCCAGCAGCCATCCATTCTCGAACACTGAAGCTTTCTTT
TRBV10-3,TRBD1,TRBJ2-7,.,CAISSGQGAYEQYF,TGTGCCATCAGTTCGGGACAGGGAGCCTACGAGCAGTACTTC
TRBV6-5,.,TRBJ2-2,.,CASSYTRQRELFF,TGTGCCAGCAGTTACACGCGACAGAGGGAGCTGTTTTTT
TRBV7-9,TRBD1,TRBJ2-2,.,CASSPSRARDRYTGELFF,TGTGCCAGCAGCCCCAGCAGGGCCCGGGACAGGTACACCGGGGAGCTGTTTTTT
TRBV6-5,.,TRBJ1-4,.,CASSTSPTNEKLFF,TGTGCCAGCAGCACCTCGCCAACTAATGAAAAACTGTTTTTT
TRBV27,TRBD1,TRBJ1-5,.,CASSQNGGQGYQPQHF,TGTGCCAGCAGTCAGAATGGGGGACAGGGGTATCAGCCCCAGCATTTT
TRBV19,.,TRBJ2-2,.,CASSKILYTGELFF,TGTGCCAGTAGTAAGATCCTTTACACCGGGGAGCTGTTTTTT
TRBV5-6,TRBD1,TRBJ1-6,.,CASSFRGQGNSPLHF,TGTGCCAGCAGCTTCAGGGGACAGGGAAATTCACCCCTCCACTTT
TRBV12-3/TRBV12-4,.,TRBJ2-7,.,CASSRSEAYEQYF,TGTGCCAGCAGTCGTAGCGAGGCCTACGAGCAGTACTTC
TRBV24-1,.,TRBJ2-2,.,CATGHDSPNTGELFF,TGTGCCACCGGCCACGACAGTCCGAACACCGGGGAGCTGTTTTTT
TRBV30,.,TRBJ1-1,.,CAWSVGVSMNTEAFF,TGTGCCTGGAGTGTAGGGGTGAGCATGAACACTGAAGCTTTCTTT
TRBV7-2,.,TRBJ2-7,.,CASSYEQYF,TGTGCCAGCAGCTACGAGCAGTACTTC
TRBV10-3,TRBD2,TRBJ2-1,.,CAIRETSGGANEQFF,TGTGCCATCAGGGAGACTAGCGGGGGGGCAAATGAGCAGTTCTTC
TRBV25-1,.,TRBJ2-7,once,CASSETAYEQYF,TGTGCCAGCAGTGAGACAGCGTACGAGCAGTACTTC
TRBV7-3,TRBD2,TRBJ2-1,once,CASTLGLGNNEQFF,TGTGCCAGCACCCTAGGACTAGGCAACAATGAGCAGTTCTTC
TRBV30,.,TRBJ1-6,.,CAWSTGPNSPLHF,TGTGCCTGGAGTACCGGGCCTAATTCACCCCTCCACTTT
TRBV27,TRBD2,TRBJ2-3,.,CASSVSREVPADTQYF,TGTGCCAGCAGCGTCTCGCGGGAGGTGCCTGCAGATACGCAGTATTTT
TRBV6-5,.,TRBJ2-5,.,CASSYSGQEETQYF,TGTGCCAGCAGTTACTCGGGTCAGGAAGAGACCCAGTACTTC
TRBV7-6,.,TRBJ2-1,.,CASSRLGRSYNEQFF,TGTGCCAGCAGCCGACTAGGCCGCTCCTACAATGAGCAGTTCTTC
TRBV5-6,.,TRBJ1-6,.,CASSLRGLSSYNSPLHF,TGTGCCAGCAGCTTGCGAGGCCTCAGCTCCTATAATTCACCCCTCCACTTT
TRBV3-1/TRBV3-2,.,TRBJ2-7,.,CASSQGGNEQYF,TGTGCCAGCAGCCAAGGAGGGAACGAGCAGTACTTC
TRBV7-9,.,TRBJ1-2,.,CASSLLGGYTF,TGTGCCAGCAGCTTACTTGGTGGCTACACCTTC
TRBV7-9,.,TRBJ2-5,once,CASSKGEETQYF,TGTGCCAGCAGCAAAGGGGAGGAGACCCAGTACTTC
TRBV30,.,TRBJ1-2,.,CAWNPEAGASYTF,TGTGCCTGGAATCCTGAGGCCGGGGCAAGCTACACCTTC